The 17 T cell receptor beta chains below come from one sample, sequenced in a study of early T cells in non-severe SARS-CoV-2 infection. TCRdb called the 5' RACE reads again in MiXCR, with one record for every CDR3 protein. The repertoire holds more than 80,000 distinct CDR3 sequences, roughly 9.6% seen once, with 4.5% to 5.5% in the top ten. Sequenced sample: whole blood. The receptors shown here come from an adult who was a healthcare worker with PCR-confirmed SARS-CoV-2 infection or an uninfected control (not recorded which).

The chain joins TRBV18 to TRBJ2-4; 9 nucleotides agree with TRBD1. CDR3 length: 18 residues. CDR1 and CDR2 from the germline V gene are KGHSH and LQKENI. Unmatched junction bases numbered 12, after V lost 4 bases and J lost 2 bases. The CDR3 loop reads CASSLLPGQGASKNIQYF. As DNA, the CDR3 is TGTGCCAGCTCACTACTACCGGGACAGGGTGCGTCCAAAAACATTCAGTACTTC.

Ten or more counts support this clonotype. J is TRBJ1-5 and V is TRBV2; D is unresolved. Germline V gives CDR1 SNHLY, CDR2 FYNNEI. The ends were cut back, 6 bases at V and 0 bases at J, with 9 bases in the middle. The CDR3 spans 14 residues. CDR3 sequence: CASSIQHSNQPQHF. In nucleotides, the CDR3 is TGTGCCAGCAGCATCCAACATAGCAATCAGCCCCAGCATTTT.

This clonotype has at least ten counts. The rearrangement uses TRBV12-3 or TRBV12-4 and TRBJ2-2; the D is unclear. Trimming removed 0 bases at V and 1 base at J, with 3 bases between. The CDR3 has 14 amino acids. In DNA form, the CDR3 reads TGTGCCAGCAGTTTAGCAGGGAACACCGGGGAGCTGTTTTTT. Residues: CASSLAGNTGELFF.

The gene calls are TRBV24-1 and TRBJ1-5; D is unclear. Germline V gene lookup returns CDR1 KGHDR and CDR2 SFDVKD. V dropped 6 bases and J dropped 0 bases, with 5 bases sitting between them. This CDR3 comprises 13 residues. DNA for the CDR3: TGTGCCACCAGTCTAACTAGCAATCAGCCCCAGCATTTT. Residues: CATSLTSNQPQHF.

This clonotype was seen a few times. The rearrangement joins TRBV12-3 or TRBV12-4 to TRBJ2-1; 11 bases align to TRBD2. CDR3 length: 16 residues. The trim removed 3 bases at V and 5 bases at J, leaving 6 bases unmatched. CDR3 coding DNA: TGTGCCAGCAGTTTTCAGTTGGGACTAGCGGACAATGAGCAGTTCTTC. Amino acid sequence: CASSFQLGLADNEQFF.

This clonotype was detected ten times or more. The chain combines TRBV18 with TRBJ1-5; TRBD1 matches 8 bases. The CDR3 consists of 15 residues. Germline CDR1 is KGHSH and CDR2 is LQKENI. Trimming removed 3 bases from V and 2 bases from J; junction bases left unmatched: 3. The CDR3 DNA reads TGTGCCAGCTCACCCCTGACAGGGGGCAATCAGCCCCAGCATTTT. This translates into CASSPLTGGNQPQHF. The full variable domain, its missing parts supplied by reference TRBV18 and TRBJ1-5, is NAGVMQNPRHLVRRRGQEARLRCSPMKGHSHVYWYRQLPEEGLKFMVYLQKENIIDESGMPKERFSAEFPKEGPSILRIQQVVRGDSAAYFCASSPLTGGNQPQHFGDGTRLSIL.

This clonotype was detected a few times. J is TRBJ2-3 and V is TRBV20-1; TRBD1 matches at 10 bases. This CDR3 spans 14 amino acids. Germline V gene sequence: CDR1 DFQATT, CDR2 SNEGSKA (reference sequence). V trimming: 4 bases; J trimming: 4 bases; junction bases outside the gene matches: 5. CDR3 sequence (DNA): TGCAGTGCTACCCGGGACAGGGGACCAGATACGCAGTATTTT. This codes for CSATRDRGPDTQYF.

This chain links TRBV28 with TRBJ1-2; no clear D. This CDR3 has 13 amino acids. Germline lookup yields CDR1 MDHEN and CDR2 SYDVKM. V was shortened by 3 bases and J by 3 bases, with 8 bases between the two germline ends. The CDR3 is CASSFFQDYGYTF. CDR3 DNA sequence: TGTGCCAGCAGTTTTTTCCAGGACTATGGCTACACCTTC.

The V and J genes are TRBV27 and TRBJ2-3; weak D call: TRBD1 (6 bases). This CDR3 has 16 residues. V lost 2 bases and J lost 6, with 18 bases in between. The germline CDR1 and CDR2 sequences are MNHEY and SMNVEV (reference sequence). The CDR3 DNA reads TGTGCCAGCAGTTTAATCAGGGGACACATTAGGGATACGCAGTATTTT. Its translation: CASSLIRGHIRDTQYF.

This CDR3 reads CGGDKSSGANVLTF. In DNA, the CDR3 is TGTGGAGGGGACAAGAGCTCTGGGGCCAACGTCCTGACTTTC. This chain connects TRBV7-9 to TRBJ2-6; a possible D gene is TRBD1 (6 bases). This CDR3 has 14 amino acids. CDR1 SEHNR and CDR2 FQNEAQ come from the germline V gene (reference sequence).

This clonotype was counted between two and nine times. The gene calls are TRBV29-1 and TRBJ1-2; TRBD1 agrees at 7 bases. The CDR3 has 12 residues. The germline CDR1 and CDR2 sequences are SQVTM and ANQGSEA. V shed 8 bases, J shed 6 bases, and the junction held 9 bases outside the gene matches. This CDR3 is CSSLRQGDGYTF. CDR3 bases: TGCAGCTCACTCCGACAGGGCGATGGCTACACCTTC.

CDR3 residues: CASSPPGLDRGFNEQYF. CDR3 in DNA: TGTGCCAGCAGTCCACCGGGCTTGGACAGGGGATTCAACGAGCAGTACTTC. V gene TRBV28 combines with J gene TRBJ2-7; the match to TRBD1 covers 9 bases. Trimming removed 5 bases from V and 5 bases from J; junction bases left unmatched: 16. Germline assignment: CDR1 MDHEN and CDR2 SYDVKM. The CDR3 contains 17 residues.

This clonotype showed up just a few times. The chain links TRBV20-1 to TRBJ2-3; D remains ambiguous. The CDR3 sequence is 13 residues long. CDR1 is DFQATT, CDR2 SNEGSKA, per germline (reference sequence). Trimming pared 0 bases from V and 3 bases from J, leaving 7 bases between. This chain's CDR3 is CSARDSGTDTQYF. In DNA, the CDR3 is TGCAGTGCTAGAGACTCCGGGACAGATACGCAGTATTTT.

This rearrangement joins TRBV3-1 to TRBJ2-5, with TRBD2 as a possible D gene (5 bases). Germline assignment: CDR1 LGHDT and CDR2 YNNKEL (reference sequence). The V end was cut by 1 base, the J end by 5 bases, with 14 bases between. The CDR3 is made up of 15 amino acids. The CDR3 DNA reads TGTGCCAGCAGCCAAGTCTGGCTAGCCTACGAGACCCAGTACTTC. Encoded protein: CASSQVWLAYETQYF.

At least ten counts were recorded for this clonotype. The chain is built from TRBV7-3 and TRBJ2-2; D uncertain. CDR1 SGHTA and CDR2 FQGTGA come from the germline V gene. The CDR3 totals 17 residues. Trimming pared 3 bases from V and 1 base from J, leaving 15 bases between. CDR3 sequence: CASSFSPVTVNTGELFF. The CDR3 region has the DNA TGTGCCAGCAGCTTTTCCCCAGTGACGGTGAACACCGGGGAGCTGTTTTTT.

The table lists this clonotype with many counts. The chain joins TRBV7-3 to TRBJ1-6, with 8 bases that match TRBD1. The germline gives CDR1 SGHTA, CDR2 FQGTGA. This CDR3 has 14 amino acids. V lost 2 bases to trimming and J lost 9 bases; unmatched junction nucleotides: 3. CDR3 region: CASSLDRGISPLHF. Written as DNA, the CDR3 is TGTGCCAGCAGCTTAGACAGGGGAATTTCACCCCTCCACTTT.

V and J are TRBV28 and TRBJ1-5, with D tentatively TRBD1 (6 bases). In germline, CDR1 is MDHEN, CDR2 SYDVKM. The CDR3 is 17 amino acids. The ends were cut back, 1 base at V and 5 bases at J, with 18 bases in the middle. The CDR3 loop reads CASSLSLTGLLHQPQHF. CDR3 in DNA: TGTGCCAGCAGTTTATCCCTGACAGGTCTATTGCATCAGCCCCAGCATTTT.